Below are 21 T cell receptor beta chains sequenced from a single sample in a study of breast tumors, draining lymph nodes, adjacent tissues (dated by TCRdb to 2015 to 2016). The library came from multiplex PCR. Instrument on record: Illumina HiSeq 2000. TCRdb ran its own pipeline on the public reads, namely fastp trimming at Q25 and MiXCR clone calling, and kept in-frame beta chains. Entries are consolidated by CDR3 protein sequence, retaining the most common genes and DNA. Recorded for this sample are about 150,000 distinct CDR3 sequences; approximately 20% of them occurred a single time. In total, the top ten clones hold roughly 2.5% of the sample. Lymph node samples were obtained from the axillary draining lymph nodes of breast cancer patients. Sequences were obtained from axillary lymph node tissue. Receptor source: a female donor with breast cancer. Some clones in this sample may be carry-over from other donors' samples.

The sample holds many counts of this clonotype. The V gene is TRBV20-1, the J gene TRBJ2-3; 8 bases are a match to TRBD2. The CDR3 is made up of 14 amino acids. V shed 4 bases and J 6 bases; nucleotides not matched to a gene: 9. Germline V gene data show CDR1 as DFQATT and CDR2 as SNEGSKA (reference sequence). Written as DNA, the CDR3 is TGCAGTGCTACAGCGGGAGCTGCCAGGGATACGCAGTATTTT. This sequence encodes CSATAGAARDTQYF.

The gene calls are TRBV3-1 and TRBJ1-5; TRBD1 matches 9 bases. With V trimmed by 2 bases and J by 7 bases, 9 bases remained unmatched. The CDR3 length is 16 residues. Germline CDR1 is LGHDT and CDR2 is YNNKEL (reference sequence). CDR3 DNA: TGTGCCAGCAGCCAATCGGGACAGGGAGTTAGGCAGCCCCAGCATTTT. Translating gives CASSQSGQGVRQPQHF.

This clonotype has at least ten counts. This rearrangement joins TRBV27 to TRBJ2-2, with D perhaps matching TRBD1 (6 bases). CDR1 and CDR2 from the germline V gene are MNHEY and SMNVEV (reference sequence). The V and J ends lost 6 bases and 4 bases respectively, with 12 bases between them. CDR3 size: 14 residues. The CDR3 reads CASRQGRGTGELFF. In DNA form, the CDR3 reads TGTGCCAGCAGACAGGGACGGGGCACCGGGGAGCTGTTTTTT.

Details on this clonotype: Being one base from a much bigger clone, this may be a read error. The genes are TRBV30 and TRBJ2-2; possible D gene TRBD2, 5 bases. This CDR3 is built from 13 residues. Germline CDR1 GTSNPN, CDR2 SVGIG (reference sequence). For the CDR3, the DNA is TGTGCCTGGAGGGACTTTAACACCAGGGAGCTGTTTTTT. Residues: CAWRDFNTRELFF.

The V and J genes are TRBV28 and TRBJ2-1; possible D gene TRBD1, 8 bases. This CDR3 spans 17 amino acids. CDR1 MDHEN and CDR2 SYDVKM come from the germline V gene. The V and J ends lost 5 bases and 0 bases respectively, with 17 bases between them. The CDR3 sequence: CASSGQGLTSSYNEQFF. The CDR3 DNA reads TGTGCCAGCAGTGGACAGGGACTAACCAGCTCCTACAATGAGCAGTTCTTC.

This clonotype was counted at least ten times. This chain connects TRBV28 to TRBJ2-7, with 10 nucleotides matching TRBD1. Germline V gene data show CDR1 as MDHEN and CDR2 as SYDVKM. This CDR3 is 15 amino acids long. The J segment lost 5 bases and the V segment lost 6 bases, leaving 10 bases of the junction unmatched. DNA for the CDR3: TGTGCCAGCAGCCTCTTGGGACAGGGGAAAAACGAGCAGTACTTC. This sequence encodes CASSLLGQGKNEQYF. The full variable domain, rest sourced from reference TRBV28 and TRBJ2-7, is DVKVTQSSRYLVKRTGEKVFLECVQDMDHENMFWYRQDPGLGLRLIYFSYDVKMKEKGDIPEGYSVSREKKERFSLILESASTNQTSMYLCASSLLGQGKNEQYFGPGTRLTVT.

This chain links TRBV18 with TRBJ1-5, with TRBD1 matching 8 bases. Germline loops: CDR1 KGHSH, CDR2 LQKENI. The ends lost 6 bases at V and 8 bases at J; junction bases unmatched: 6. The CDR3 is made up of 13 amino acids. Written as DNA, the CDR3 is TGTGCCAGCTCCCAGGGGGCTTTGAAGCCCCAGCATTTT. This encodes CASSQGALKPQHF.

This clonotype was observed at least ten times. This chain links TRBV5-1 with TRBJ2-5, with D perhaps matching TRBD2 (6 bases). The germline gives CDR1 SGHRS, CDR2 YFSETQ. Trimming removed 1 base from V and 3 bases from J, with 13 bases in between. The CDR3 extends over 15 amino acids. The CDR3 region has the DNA TGCGCCAGCAGCTTGATGGGAGGTCGAGAAGAGACCCAGTACTTC. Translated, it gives CASSLMGGREETQYF.

DNA for the CDR3: TGTGCCAGCAGAGAGGTACTAGCGGGAGCGTATAATGAGCAGTTCTTC. Amino acids: CASREVLAGAYNEQFF. J is TRBJ2-1 and V is TRBV24-1; 11 bases map to TRBD2. Germline V gene lookup returns CDR1 KGHDR and CDR2 SFDVKD. This CDR3 contains 16 residues. Trimming at V came to 11 bases and at J to 7 bases, leaving 15 bases not matched to a gene.

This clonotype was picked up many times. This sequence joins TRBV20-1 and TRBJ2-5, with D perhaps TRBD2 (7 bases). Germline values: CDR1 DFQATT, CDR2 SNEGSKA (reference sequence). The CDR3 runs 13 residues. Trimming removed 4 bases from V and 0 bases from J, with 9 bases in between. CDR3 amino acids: CSAIGGDQETQYF. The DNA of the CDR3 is TGCAGTGCTATAGGGGGGGACCAAGAGACCCAGTACTTC.

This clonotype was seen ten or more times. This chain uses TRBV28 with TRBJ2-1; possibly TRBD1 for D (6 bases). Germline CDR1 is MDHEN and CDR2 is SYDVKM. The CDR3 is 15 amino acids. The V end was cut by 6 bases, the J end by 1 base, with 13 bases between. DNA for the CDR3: TGTGCCAGCAGACCAGGACAGTTTTCCTACAATGAGCAGTTCTTC. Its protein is CASRPGQFSYNEQFF.

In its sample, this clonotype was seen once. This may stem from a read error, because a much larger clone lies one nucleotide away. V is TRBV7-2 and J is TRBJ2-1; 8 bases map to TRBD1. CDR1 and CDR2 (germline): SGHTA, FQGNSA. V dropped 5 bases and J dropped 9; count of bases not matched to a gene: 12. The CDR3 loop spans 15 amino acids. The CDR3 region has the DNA TGTGCCAGCAGCGGACAGGGAACCAACCTCAGTGAGCAGTTCTTC. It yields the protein CASSGQGTNLSEQFF.

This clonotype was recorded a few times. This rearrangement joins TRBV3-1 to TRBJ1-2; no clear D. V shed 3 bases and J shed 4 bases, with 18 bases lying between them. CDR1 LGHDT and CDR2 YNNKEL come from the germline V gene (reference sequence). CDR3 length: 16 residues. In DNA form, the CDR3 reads TGTGCCAGCAGCCAGGGAGCGAGCCAGGCTATCTATGGCTACACCTTC. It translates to CASSQGASQAIYGYTF. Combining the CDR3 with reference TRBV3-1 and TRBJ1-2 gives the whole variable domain DTAVSQTPKYLVTQMGNDKSIKCEQNLGHDTMYWYKQDSKKFLKIMFSYNNKELIINETVPNRFSPKSPDKAHLNLHINSLELGDSAVYFCASSQGASQAIYGYTFGSGTRLTVV.

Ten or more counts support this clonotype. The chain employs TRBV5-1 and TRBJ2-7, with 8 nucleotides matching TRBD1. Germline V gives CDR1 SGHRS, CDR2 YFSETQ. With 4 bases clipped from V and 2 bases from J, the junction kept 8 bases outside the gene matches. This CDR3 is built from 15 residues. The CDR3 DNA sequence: TGCGCCAGCAGCCCCGGGACAGGCCACCCCTACGAGCAGTACTTC. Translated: CASSPGTGHPYEQYF.

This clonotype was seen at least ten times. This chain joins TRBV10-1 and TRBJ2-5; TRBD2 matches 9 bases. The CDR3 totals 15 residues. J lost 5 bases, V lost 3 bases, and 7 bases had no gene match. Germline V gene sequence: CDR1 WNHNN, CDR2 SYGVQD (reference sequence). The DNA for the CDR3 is TGCGCCAGCAGTGAAGGGGCTAGCGGGATGGAGACCCAGTACTTC. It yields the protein CASSEGASGMETQYF.

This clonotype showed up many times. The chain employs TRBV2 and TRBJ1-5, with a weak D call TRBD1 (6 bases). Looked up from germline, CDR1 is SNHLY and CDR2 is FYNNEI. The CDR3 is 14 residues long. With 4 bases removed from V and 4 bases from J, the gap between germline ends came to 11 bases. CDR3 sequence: CASSVQGRNQPQHF. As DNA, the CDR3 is TGTGCCAGCAGTGTACAGGGAAGAAATCAGCCCCAGCATTTT.

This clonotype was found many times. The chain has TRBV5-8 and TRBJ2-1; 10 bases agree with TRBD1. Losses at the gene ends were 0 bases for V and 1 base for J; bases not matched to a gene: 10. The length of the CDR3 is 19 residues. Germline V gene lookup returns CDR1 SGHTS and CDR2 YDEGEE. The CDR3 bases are TGTGCCAGCAGCTTGGCCCGGACAGGGGGACCCTCTTCCTACAATGAGCAGTTCTTC. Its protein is CASSLARTGGPSSYNEQFF. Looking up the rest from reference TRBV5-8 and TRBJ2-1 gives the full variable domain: EAGVTQSPTHLIKTRGQQATLRCSPISGHTSVYWYQQALGLGLQFLLWYDEGEERNRGNFPPRFSGRQFPNYSSELNVNALELEDSALYLCASSLARTGGPSSYNEQFFGPGTRLTVL.

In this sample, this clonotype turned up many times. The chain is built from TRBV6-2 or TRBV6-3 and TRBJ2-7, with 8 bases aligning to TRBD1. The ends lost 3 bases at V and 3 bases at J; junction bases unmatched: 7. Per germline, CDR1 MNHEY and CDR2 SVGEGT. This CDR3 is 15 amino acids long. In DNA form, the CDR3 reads TGTGCCAGCAGTTATATGGACAGGGCTTTCTACGAGCAGTACTTC. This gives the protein CASSYMDRAFYEQYF.

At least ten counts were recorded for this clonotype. In nucleotides, the CDR3 is TGTGCCAGCATGACGGAGAATGAGCAGTTCTTC. Its translation is CASMTENEQFF. The genes are TRBV2 and TRBJ2-1; D gene unclear. The CDR3 loop spans 11 amino acids. V lost 7 bases, J lost 7 bases, and 8 bases lay in between. Germline CDR1 reads SNHLY; CDR2 reads FYNNEI.

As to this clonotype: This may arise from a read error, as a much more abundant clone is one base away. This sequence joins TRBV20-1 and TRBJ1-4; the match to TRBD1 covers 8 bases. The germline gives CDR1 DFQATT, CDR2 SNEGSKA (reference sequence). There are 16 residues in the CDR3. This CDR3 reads CSATFPTGGSNEKLSF. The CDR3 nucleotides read TGCAGTGCTACCTTTCCCACAGGGGGGTCTAATGAAAAACTGTCTTTT.

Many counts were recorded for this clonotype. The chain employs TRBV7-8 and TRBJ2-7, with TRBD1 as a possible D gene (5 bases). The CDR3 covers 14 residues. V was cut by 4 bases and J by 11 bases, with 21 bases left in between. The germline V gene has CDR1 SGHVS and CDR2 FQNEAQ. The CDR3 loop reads CASSSQVVRARKYF. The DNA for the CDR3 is TGTGCCAGCAGCTCTCAGGTCGTCAGGGCGAGGAAGTACTTC.